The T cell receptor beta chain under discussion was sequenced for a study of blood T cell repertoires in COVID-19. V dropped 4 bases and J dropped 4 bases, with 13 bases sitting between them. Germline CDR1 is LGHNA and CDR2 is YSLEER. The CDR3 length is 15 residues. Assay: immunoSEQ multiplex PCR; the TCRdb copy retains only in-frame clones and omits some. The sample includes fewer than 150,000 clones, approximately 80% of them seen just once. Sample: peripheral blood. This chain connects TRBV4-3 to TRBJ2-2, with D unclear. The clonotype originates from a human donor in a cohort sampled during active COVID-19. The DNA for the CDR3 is TGCGCCAGCAGCCGAGGCCCCCGGGTCACCGGGGAGCTGTTTTTT. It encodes CASSRGPRVTGELFF.